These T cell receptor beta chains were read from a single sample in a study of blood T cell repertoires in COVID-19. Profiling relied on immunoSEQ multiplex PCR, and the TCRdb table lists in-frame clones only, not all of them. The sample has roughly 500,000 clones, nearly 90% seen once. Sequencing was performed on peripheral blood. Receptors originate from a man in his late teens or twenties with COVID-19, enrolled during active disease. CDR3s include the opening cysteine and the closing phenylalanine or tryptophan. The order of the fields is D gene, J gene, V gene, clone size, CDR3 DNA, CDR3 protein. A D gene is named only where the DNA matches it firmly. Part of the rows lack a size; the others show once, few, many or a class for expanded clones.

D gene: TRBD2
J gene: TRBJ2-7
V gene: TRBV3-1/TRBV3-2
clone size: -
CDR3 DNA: TGTGCCAGCAGCCACCCAACTAGCGGGAGATACGAGCAGTACTTC
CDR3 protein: CASSHPTSGRYEQYF

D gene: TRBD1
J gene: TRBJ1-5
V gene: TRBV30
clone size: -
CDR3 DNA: TGTGCCTGGGCGAGACAGGGGGACGCTCAGCCCCAGCATTTT
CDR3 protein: CAWARQGDAQPQHF

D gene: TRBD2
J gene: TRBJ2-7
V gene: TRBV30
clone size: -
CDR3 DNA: TGTGCCTGGTGTAGAGGGACTAGCGGTTCCGACGAGCAGTACTTC
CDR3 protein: CAWCRGTSGSDEQYF

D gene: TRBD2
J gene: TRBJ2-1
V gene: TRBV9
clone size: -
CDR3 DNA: TGTGCCAGCAGCGCTAGCGGCAATGAGCAGTTCTTC
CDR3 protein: CASSASGNEQFF

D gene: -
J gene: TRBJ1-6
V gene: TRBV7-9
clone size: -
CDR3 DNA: TGTGCCAGCAGCCGGGACGGACTAAATTCACCCCTCCACTTT
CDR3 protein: CASSRDGLNSPLHF

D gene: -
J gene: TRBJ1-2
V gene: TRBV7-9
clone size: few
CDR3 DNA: TGTGCCAGCAGCTTATCGGGCGGGGGAATCTATGGCTACACCTTC
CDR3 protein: CASSLSGGGIYGYTF

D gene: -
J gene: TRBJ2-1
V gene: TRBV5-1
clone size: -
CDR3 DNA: TGCGCCAGCAGCCCCGGACGGGAGTCCTACAATGAGCAGTTCTTC
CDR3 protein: CASSPGRESYNEQFF

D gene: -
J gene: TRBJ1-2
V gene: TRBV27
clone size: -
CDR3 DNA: TGTGCCAGCAGTTTACTCCCATCGACACGACTAAACTATGGCTACACCTTC
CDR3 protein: CASSLLPSTRLNYGYTF

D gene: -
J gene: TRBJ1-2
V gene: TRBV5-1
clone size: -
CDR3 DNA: TGCGCCAGCAGCTCAGACAGTTGGTCTATCAATGGCTACACCTTC
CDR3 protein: CASSSDSWSINGYTF

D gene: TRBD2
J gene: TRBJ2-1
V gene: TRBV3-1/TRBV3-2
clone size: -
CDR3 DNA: TGTGCCAGCAGCCAAGAGACTCTAACTAGCGGGGGGGCAAGCTACAATGAGCAGTTCTTC
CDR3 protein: CASSQETLTSGGASYNEQFF

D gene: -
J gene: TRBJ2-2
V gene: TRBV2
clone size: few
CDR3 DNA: TGTGCCAGTCAGGATCTGAACGCCGGGGAGCTGTTTTTT
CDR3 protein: CASQDLNAGELFF

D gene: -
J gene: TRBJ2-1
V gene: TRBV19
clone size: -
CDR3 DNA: TGTGCCAGTAGTATTACGGACAGCTCCTACAATGAGCAGTTCTTC
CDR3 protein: CASSITDSSYNEQFF

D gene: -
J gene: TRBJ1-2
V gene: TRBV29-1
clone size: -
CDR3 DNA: TGCAGCGTTGAAGATCTGGGCAGTGTGCATGGCTACACCTTC
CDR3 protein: CSVEDLGSVHGYTF

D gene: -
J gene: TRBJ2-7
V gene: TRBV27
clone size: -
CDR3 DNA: TGTGCCAGCAGTGAGGGCTACGAGCAGTACTTC
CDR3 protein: CASSEGYEQYF

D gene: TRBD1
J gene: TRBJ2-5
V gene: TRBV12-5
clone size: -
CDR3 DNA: TGTGCTAGTGGTTCGACAGGGGCAGGCGAGACCCAGTACTTC
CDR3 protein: CASGSTGAGETQYF

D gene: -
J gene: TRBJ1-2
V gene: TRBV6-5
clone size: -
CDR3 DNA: TGTGCCAGCAGTTACACCGGACAGAACTATGGCTACACCTTC
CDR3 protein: CASSYTGQNYGYTF

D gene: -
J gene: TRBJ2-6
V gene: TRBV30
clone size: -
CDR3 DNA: TGTGCCTGGGCCCCCATCTCTGGGGCCAACGTCCTGACTTTC
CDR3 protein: CAWAPISGANVLTF